This T cell receptor beta chain is drawn from a study of blood T cell repertoires in COVID-19. Study in general: T cells, B-cell-depleted T cells, or PBMCs provided the cDNA or gDNA that served as material.

This table comes from immunoSEQ multiplex PCR, and its TCRdb copy is limited to in-frame clones, with some not included. Among about 150,000 clones, roughly 84% were seen once, and the ten largest hold about 7.8%. The CDR3 totals 17 residues. The V gene's germline CDR1 is SGHTS and CDR2 YDEGEE. V lost 0 bases and J lost 0, with 10 bases in between. Sequenced: peripheral blood. V is TRBV5-8 and J is TRBJ2-6, with TRBD1 as a possible D gene (6 bases). This TCR was recovered from a woman between 50 and 59 years old in a cohort sampled during active or convalescent COVID-19. The DNA for the CDR3 is TGTGCCAGCAGCTTGGGGACAGACAACTCTGGGGCCAACGTCCTGACTTTC. As protein: CASSLGTDNSGANVLTF.